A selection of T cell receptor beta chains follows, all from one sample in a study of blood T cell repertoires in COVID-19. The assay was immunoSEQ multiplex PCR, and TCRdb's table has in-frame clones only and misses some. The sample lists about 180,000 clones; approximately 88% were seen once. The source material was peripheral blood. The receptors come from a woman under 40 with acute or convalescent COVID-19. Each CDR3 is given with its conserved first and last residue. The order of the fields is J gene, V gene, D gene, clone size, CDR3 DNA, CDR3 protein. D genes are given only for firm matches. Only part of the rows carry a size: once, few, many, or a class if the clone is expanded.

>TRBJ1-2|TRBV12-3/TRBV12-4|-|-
TGTGCCAGCAGTTTAGCGGCAGGGGGCTACACCTTC
CASSLAAGGYTF
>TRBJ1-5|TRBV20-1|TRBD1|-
TGCAGTGCTAGTGGGACAGGGGATCAGCCCCAGCATTTT
CSASGTGDQPQHF
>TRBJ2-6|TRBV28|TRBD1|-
TGTGCCAGCGGAACAGGGGTGCCTGGGGCCAACGTCCTGACTTTC
CASGTGVPGANVLTF
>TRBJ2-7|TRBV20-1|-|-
TGCAGTGCTCGGCCGGGTAGAGAGCAGTACTTC
CSARPGREQYF
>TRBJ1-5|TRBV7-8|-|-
TGTGCCAGCAGCCCCTCGACAGGTGGCAATCAGCCCCAGCATTTT
CASSPSTGGNQPQHF
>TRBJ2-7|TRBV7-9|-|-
TGTGCCAGCAGCTTTGGCGGAGCCTACGAGCAGTACTTC
CASSFGGAYEQYF
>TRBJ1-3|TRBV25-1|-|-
TGTGCCAGCAGTGATCCCCAGGCTGGAAACACCATATATTTT
CASSDPQAGNTIYF
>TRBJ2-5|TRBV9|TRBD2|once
TGTGCCAGCAGCGTAGGGGCTAGCGGGAGGGGGAACCAAGAGACCCAGTACTTC
CASSVGASGRGNQETQYF
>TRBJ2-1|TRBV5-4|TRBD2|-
TGTGCCAGCAGCTTGCCTAGCGGGAGGGTCAATGAGCAGTTCTTC
CASSLPSGRVNEQFF
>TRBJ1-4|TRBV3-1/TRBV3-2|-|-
TGTGCCAGCAGCCGCCGTTGGAACAGTCGTAATGAAAAACTGTTTTTT
CASSRRWNSRNEKLFF
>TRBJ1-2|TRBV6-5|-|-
TGTGCCAGCAGGCCGACGTTGGGGGAGGGTGGCTACACCTTC
CASRPTLGEGGYTF
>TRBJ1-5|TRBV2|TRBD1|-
TGTGCCAGCAGCGAGCTGGGACAGATCATCGAGCCCCAGCATTTT
CASSELGQIIEPQHF
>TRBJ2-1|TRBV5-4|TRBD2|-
TGTGCCAGCAGCAAGAGCGGGAGCTCCTACAATGAGCAGTTCTTC
CASSKSGSSYNEQFF
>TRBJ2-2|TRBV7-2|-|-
TGTGCCAGCAGCTTCGATTCAACAGGATTGGGCTGGTACGAGGAGCTGTTTTTT
CASSFDSTGLGWYEELFF
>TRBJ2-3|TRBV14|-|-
TGTGCCAGCAGCCACACCGCAGTGCTGTATTTT
CASSHTAVLYF
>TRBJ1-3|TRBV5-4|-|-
TGTGCCAGCTCCATGGGGGGATCGGCTGGAAACACCATATATTTT
CASSMGGSAGNTIYF
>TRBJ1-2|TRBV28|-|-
TGTGCCAGCAGTCCCGGACAGAACTATGGCTACACCTTC
CASSPGQNYGYTF
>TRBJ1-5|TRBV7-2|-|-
TGTGCCAGCAGCTTAGTTCACGGTAGCAATCAGCCCCAGCATTTT
CASSLVHGSNQPQHF
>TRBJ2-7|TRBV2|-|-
TGTGCCAGCGACAGGTACTCCTACGAGCAGTACTTC
CASDRYSYEQYF
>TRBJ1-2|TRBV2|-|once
TGTGCCAGCAGTACCTTCAGGCATGCCTATGGCTACACCTTC
CASSTFRHAYGYTF
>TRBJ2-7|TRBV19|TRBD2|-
TGTGCCAGTAGCCGGGGACTAGCGGGTTCTGCCTACGAGCAGTACTTC
CASSRGLAGSAYEQYF
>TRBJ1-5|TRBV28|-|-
TGTGCCAGCAGTTCCCCCCTAGACAGTCATAGCAATCAGCCCCAGCATTTT
CASSSPLDSHSNQPQHF
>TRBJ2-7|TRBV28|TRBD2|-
TGTGCCAGCAGCCTGAGCGGGAGGGTCTCCTACGAGCAGTACTTC
CASSLSGRVSYEQYF
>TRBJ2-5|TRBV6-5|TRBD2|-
TGTGCCGTCAGAGCCGGGAGGCTGGGGACCCAGTACTTC
CAVRAGRLGTQYF
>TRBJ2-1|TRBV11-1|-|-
TGTGCCAGCAGCAATCGGAGCAGCTCCTACAATGAGCAGTTCTTC
CASSNRSSSYNEQFF
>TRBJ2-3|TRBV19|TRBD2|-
TGTGCCAGTAGTATCTCACTAGCGGTCACAGATACGCAGTATTTT
CASSISLAVTDTQYF
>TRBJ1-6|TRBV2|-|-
TGTGCCAGCGTGACAGTTCTTAATTCACCCCTCCACTTT
CASVTVLNSPLHF
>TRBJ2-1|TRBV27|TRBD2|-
TGTGCCAGCAGTGGGCTAGCGGGTGCCTACAATGAGCAGTTCTTC
CASSGLAGAYNEQFF
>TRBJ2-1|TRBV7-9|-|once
TGTGCCAGCAGCTACTCTGGCCGGGACACCTACAATGAGCAGTTCTTC
CASSYSGRDTYNEQFF
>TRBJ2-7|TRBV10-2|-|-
TGCGCCAGCAATGCGGAGGGGAGCTCCTACGAGCAGTACTTC
CASNAEGSSYEQYF
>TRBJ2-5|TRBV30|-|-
TGTGCCTGGAATAGGGACTCGCAAGAGACCCAGTACTTC
CAWNRDSQETQYF
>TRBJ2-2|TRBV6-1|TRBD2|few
TGTGCCAGCAGTGCGGGACTAGCGGGTACCACCGGGGAGCTGTTTTTT
CASSAGLAGTTGELFF
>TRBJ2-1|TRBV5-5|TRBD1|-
TGTGCCAGCAGGATCGGGACAGTCAATGAGCAGTTCTTC
CASRIGTVNEQFF
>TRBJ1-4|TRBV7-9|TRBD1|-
TGTGCCAGCAGCCAGACAGGGATCAGGCTTAATGAAAAACTGTTTTTT
CASSQTGIRLNEKLFF
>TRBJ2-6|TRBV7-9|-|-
TGTGCCAGCAGCTTACTAGATTCTGGGGCCAACGTCCTGACTTTC
CASSLLDSGANVLTF
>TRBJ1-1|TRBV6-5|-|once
TGTGCCAGCAGTTCCAGACAGGTCTCTCCCGGCGGGGCTTTCTTT
CASSSRQVSPGGAFF